These 24 T cell receptor beta chains originate from one sample sequenced in a study of T-cell memory formation after mild COVID-19. One entry per CDR3 protein, called by TCRdb with MiXCR from the 5' RACE reads. The sample includes more than 300,000 distinct CDR3 sequences, roughly an eighth of them seen just once. The sequenced material came from PBMCs or a T cell subset sorted from them (not recorded which). Receptors were obtained from a man aged 18 to 35 who had mild COVID-19 (a few samples of this study predate the infection). Cell type and time point are not known.

The CDR3 here is CASSPSGGAGFADTQYF. CDR3 in DNA: TGTGCCAGCAGCCCTTCGGGAGGCGCGGGGTTTGCAGATACGCAGTATTTT. The chain uses TRBV7-6 and TRBJ2-3; TRBD2 matches 7 bases. The CDR3 is made up of 17 amino acids. The junction had 15 bases not matched to a gene; V was cut back by 5 bases and J by 4 bases. Germline V lookup: CDR1 SGHVS, CDR2 FNYEAQ.

The chain is built from TRBV6-4 and TRBJ2-3; the match to TRBD2 covers 13 bases. V was pared by 6 bases and J by 6 bases, with 12 bases of the junction left unmatched. The CDR3 sequence is 17 residues long. Germline assignment: CDR1 MRHNA and CDR2 SNTAGT. CDR3 amino acids: CASSPATSGGGADTQYF. CDR3 bases: TGTGCCAGCAGCCCAGCCACTAGCGGGGGGGGAGCCGATACGCAGTATTTT.

Points on this clonotype: A much bigger clone sits one base away, suggesting this may be a read error. The J gene is TRBJ1-1, the V gene TRBV5-1; unclear D gene. In germline, CDR1 is SGHRS, CDR2 YFSETQ. The CDR3 runs 14 residues. Trimming stripped 4 bases from V and 0 bases from J, with 10 bases between. Written as DNA, the CDR3 is TGCGCCAGCAGCGAGTGGGAAATGAACACTGAAGCTTTCTTT. It specifies CASSEWEMNTEAFF.

This clonotype was seen repeatedly, ten times or more. The chain recombines TRBV5-8 with TRBJ2-3, with D perhaps matching TRBD1 (5 bases). The CDR3 sequence is 16 residues long. The germline gives CDR1 SGHTS, CDR2 YDEGEE. Trimming removed 8 bases from V and 0 bases from J, with 19 bases in between. The CDR3: CARAPGQDHSTDTQYF. The CDR3 DNA reads TGTGCCAGAGCTCCAGGGCAGGACCACAGCACAGATACGCAGTATTTT.

The table lists this clonotype with many counts. The chain employs TRBV20-1 and TRBJ1-5; tentatively, D is TRBD1 (6 bases). This CDR3 has 12 residues. Deletions cut 5 bases from V and 2 bases from J, with 7 bases between. Germline V lookup: CDR1 DFQATT, CDR2 SNEGSKA (reference sequence). The CDR3 protein is CSARQGNQPQHF. CDR3 nucleotides: TGCAGTGCTCGACAGGGCAATCAGCCCCAGCATTTT.

The chain links TRBV19 to TRBJ2-7; no reliable D call. V lost 5 bases and J 3 bases, leaving 11 bases between the germline ends. Germline-derived CDR1 and CDR2 are LNHDA and SQIVND (reference sequence). The CDR3 spans 13 residues. Written as DNA, the CDR3 is TGTGCCAGTAGTCGCCCTCCCAACTACGAGCAGTACTTC. It encodes CASSRPPNYEQYF.

This chain links TRBV7-2 with TRBJ1-1; D is undetermined. The CDR3 totals 14 residues. The V gene lost 3 bases and the J gene lost 4 bases, with 12 bases spanning the gap. Looked up from germline, CDR1 is SGHTA and CDR2 is FQGNSA. CDR3 sequence: CASSFGQAGTEAFF. CDR3 bases: TGTGCCAGCAGCTTTGGTCAGGCGGGCACTGAAGCTTTCTTT.

V and J are TRBV25-1 and TRBJ1-2; TRBD1 matches 7 bases. CDR3 size: 13 residues. Germline assignment: CDR1 MGHDK and CDR2 SYGVNS. The J segment lost 8 bases and the V segment lost 4 bases, leaving 7 bases of the junction unmatched. CDR3 nucleotides: TGTGCCAGCAGTGGAGACAGGGTAAAGGGCTACACCTTC. Translating gives CASSGDRVKGYTF.

CDR3 nucleotide sequence: TGTGCCAGCCTCCGACCGGGACAGACTACCTTCCAAGAGACCCAGTACTTC. It is translated as CASLRPGQTTFQETQYF. V usage is TRBV7-6 and J usage is TRBJ2-5; 7 positions match TRBD1. Germline V CDR1 and CDR2: SGHVS, FNYEAQ. V trimming: 8 bases; J trimming: 1 base; junction bases outside the gene matches: 16. The CDR3 length is 17 residues.

A few counts support this clonotype. The J gene is TRBJ2-5, the V gene TRBV6-6, with 7 nucleotides matching TRBD1. From germline, CDR1 is MNHNY and CDR2 SVGAGI (reference sequence). J was trimmed by 3 bases and V by 0 bases; bases with no gene match: 4. This CDR3 spans 15 amino acids. The DNA for the CDR3 is TGTGCCAGCAGTTACTCCCAGGGGGTTAAAGAGACCCAGTACTTC. This sequence encodes CASSYSQGVKETQYF.

There are a few counts of this clonotype. This chain connects TRBV6-1 to TRBJ1-3; tentatively, D is TRBD1 (5 bases). Germline assignment: CDR1 MNHNS and CDR2 SASEGT. Trimming stripped 2 bases from V and 4 bases from J, with 9 bases between. The CDR3 extends over 14 amino acids. CDR3 protein: CASSESGPGNTIYF. The DNA of the CDR3 is TGTGCCAGCAGTGAATCAGGGCCCGGAAACACCATATATTTT.

This chain joins TRBV3-1 and TRBJ1-1; tentative D call: TRBD1 (5 bases). There are 15 residues in the CDR3. The germline CDR1 and CDR2 sequences are LGHDT and YNNKEL (reference sequence). Trimming pared 0 bases from V and 0 bases from J, leaving 8 bases between. The DNA for the CDR3 is TGTGCCAGCAGCCAAGATCCAGGGATGAACACTGAAGCTTTCTTT. It translates to CASSQDPGMNTEAFF.

The rearrangement links TRBV7-8 to TRBJ2-7; 7 bases map to TRBD2. Unmatched junction bases numbered 5, after V lost 1 base and J lost 2 bases. Germline V gene lookup returns CDR1 SGHVS and CDR2 FQNEAQ. The CDR3 is 15 residues long. The CDR3 bases are TGTGCCAGCAGCTTAGTTTCTAGCGGCACCTACGAGCAGTACGTC. It codes for CASSLVSSGTYEQYV.

J is TRBJ2-1 and V is TRBV15; D not resolved. From germline, CDR1 is LNHNV and CDR2 YYDKDF (reference sequence). This CDR3 region has 16 residues. The V and J ends lost 0 bases and 0 bases respectively, with 9 bases between them. This CDR3 is CATSREPPSSYNEQFF. The CDR3 bases are TGTGCCACCAGCAGAGAACCACCAAGCTCCTACAATGAGCAGTTCTTC.

This clonotype was seen a handful of times. V gene TRBV20-1 combines with J gene TRBJ2-1; possibly TRBD2 for D (6 bases). Trimming removed 6 bases at V and 8 bases at J, with 17 bases between. The CDR3 totals 13 residues. Germline V gene lookup returns CDR1 DFQATT and CDR2 SNEGSKA (reference sequence). The CDR3 loop reads CSAQTGGVYEQFF. The CDR3 DNA reads TGCAGTGCGCAGACGGGCGGGGTTTATGAGCAGTTCTTC.

The chain joins TRBV19 to TRBJ2-1; D may match TRBD1 or TRBD2 (7 bases each). This CDR3 is built from 15 residues. Germline-derived CDR1 and CDR2 are LNHDA and SQIVND (reference sequence). V was clipped by 6 bases and J by 5 bases, with 17 bases between them. The CDR3 nucleotides read TGTGCCAGTAGGCAACAGACAGGGAGGGACAATGAGCAGTTCTTC. It codes for CASRQQTGRDNEQFF.

In its sample, this clonotype was seen many times. The chain combines TRBV4-2 with TRBJ1-5, with D perhaps matching TRBD1 (5 bases). Germline V gives CDR1 LGHNA, CDR2 YNFKEQ. The CDR3 has 15 amino acids. V was pared by 2 bases and J by 5 bases, with 13 bases between. For the CDR3, the DNA is TGTGCCAGCAGCCAACGGGGGAAGGTAGATCAGCCCCAGCATTTT. Protein product: CASSQRGKVDQPQHF.

This clonotype was picked up a small number of times. The rearrangement joins TRBV20-1 to TRBJ2-3; D ambiguous. Germline CDR1 and CDR2: DFQATT and SNEGSKA (reference sequence). V lost 6 bases, J lost 2 bases, and 12 bases lay in between. The CDR3 has 13 residues. CDR3 bases: TGCAGTGCCCCCCTCTCCTTCACAGATACGCAGTATTTT. This encodes CSAPLSFTDTQYF.

This clonotype was observed at least ten times. The chain joins TRBV5-6 to TRBJ2-3, with 8 bases aligning to TRBD1. Germline CDR1 is SGHDT and CDR2 is YYEEEE. This CDR3 contains 16 residues. J gave up 5 bases and V 4 bases, and 12 bases lay outside the gene matches. The CDR3 spells CASSLLTGALGDTQYF. As DNA, the CDR3 is TGTGCCAGCAGCCTTCTGACAGGGGCACTGGGAGATACGCAGTATTTT.

This clonotype has a handful of counts. The gene calls are TRBV7-2 and TRBJ1-4; 8 bases align to TRBD1. The V segment lost 6 bases and the J segment 7 bases; nucleotides outside the gene matches: 13. The germline V gene has CDR1 SGHTA and CDR2 FQGNSA. The CDR3 is 16 residues long. In nucleotides, the CDR3 is TGTGCCAGCAGTTCGACTCAGGGGGCGGGAGGTGAAAAACTGTTTTTT. Its translation: CASSSTQGAGGEKLFF.

With respect to this clonotype: No conserved phenylalanine or tryptophan is present at the end of the CDR3, so a read error is the likely explanation. This sequence joins TRBV20-1 and TRBJ1-2; unclear D gene. CDR1 and CDR2 from the germline V gene are DFQATT and SNEGSKA (reference sequence). The CDR3 is made up of 15 amino acids. Trimming cost V 5 bases and J 3 bases, with 19 bases left between them. CDR3 in DNA: TGCAGTGCTGCTGAAGACTTATCCATGGACTATGGCTACACCTTA. This translates into CSAAEDLSMDYGYTL.

This chain uses TRBV24-1 with TRBJ1-6; tentatively, D is TRBD1 (5 bases). CDR3 length equals 13 residues. Trimming removed 3 bases at V and 10 bases at J, with 9 bases between. The germline V gene has CDR1 KGHDR and CDR2 SFDVKD. CDR3 in DNA: TGTGCCACCAGTGATGACGGGGGATCACCCCTCCACTTT. Protein: CATSDDGGSPLHF.

This clonotype was detected only a few times. J is TRBJ1-3 and V is TRBV20-1; D is undetermined. Trimming left V 5 bases short and J 0 bases short, with 8 bases between. Germline CDR1 reads DFQATT; CDR2 reads SNEGSKA (reference sequence). The CDR3 totals 13 residues. CDR3 residues: CSAPGVSGNTIYF. CDR3 nucleotides: TGCAGTGCTCCTGGGGTCTCTGGAAACACCATATATTTT.

This clonotype showed up just a few times. The rearrangement uses TRBV2 and TRBJ2-3; possible D gene TRBD2, 5 bases. The germline V gene encodes CDR1 SNHLY and CDR2 FYNNEI. The germline V and J ends were trimmed by 3 bases and 2 bases, with 12 bases remaining between them. The CDR3 covers 15 residues. CDR3 in amino acids: CASSDGMGITDTQYF. The CDR3 region has the DNA TGTGCCAGCAGTGACGGGATGGGAATCACAGATACGCAGTATTTT.